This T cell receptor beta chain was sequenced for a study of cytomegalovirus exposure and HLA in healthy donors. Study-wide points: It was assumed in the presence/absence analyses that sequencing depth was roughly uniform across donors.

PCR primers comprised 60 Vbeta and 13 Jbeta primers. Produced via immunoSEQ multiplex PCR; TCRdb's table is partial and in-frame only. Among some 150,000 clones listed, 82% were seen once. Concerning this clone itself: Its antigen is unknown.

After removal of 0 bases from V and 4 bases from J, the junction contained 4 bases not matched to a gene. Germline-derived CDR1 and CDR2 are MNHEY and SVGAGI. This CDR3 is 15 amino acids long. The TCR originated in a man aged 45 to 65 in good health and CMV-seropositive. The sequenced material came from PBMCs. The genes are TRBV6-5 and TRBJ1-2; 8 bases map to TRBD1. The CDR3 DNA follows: TGTGCCAGCAGTTACTCTAGACAGGGGCCCTATGGCTACACCTTC. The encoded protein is CASSYSRQGPYGYTF.